These 17 T cell receptor beta chains originate from one sample sequenced in a study of cytomegalovirus exposure and HLA in healthy donors (dated by TCRdb to the late 2010s). Libraries were built with the immunoSEQ multiplex PCR assay. For the multiplex PCR, a mixture combining 60 forward primers for TCR Vbeta segments and 13 reverse primers for TCR Jbeta segments was used. TCRdb provides this immuneACCESS table in a form limited to in-frame rearrangements. Some clones are lacking; in checked studies, under half of them reflect an unresolved V gene, and why the rest are absent is not known. The sample has about 200,000 clones on record, about four fifths of them singletons. Of the sample, around 1.9% falls within the top ten clones. The sample consisted of PBMCs. These receptors came from a man in his late teens or twenties in good health and CMV-seronegative.

V usage is TRBV9 and J usage is TRBJ1-2, with 8 bases matching TRBD1. The germline V gene encodes CDR1 SGDLS and CDR2 YYNGEE. V was pared by 5 bases and J by 4 bases, with 4 bases of the junction left unmatched. The CDR3 is 13 residues long. The CDR3, as DNA: TGTGCCAGCAGTAGGACAGGGTTCTATGGCTACACCTTC. Translated: CASSRTGFYGYTF.

V gene TRBV5-4 combines with J gene TRBJ2-7, with 8 bases that match TRBD1. J gave up 2 bases and V 4 bases, and 5 bases lay outside the gene matches. The CDR3 spans 14 residues. CDR1 is SGHNT, CDR2 YYREEE, per germline (reference sequence). CDR3 bases: TGTGCCAGCAGCAGGAAGGGACAGGCCTACGAGCAGTACTTC. It is translated as CASSRKGQAYEQYF. Drawing the rest from reference TRBV5-4 and TRBJ2-7, the complete variable domain is ETGVTQSPTHLIKTRGQQVTLRCSSQSGHNTVSWYQQALGQGPQFIFQYYREEENGRGNFPPRFSGLQFPNYSSELNVNALELDDSALYLCASSRKGQAYEQYFGPGTRLTVT.

This clone was seen a single time. The rearrangement uses TRBV4-3 and TRBJ2-7, with a weak D call TRBD1 (6 bases). This CDR3 is built from 13 residues. CDR1 is LGHNA, CDR2 YSLEER, per germline. Trimming shortened V by 0 bases and J by 6 bases, and 9 bases separated the two germline ends. Here the CDR3 DNA reads TGCGCCAGCAGCCAAGATCGGACAGTCGAGCAGTACTTC. This sequence encodes CASSQDRTVEQYF.

V usage is TRBV6-5 and J usage is TRBJ2-1; TRBD2 agrees at 13 bases. This CDR3 comprises 16 residues. After removal of 2 bases from V and 12 bases from J, the junction contained 10 bases not matched to a gene. The germline CDR1 and CDR2 sequences are MNHEY and SVGAGI. The CDR3, as DNA: TGTGCCAGCAGTTACCCGGGACTAGCGGGATTAATGAGGCAGTTCTTC. Residues: CASSYPGLAGLMRQFF.

The V gene is TRBV28, the J gene TRBJ1-6; weak D call: TRBD1 (5 bases). Germline-derived CDR1 and CDR2 are MDHEN and SYDVKM. V was pared by 8 bases and J by 0 bases, with 14 bases between. This CDR3 has 16 residues. The CDR3 loop reads CASGMDDSSYNSPLHF. CDR3 bases: TGTGCCAGCGGAATGGACGACAGCTCCTATAATTCACCCCTCCACTTT.

The V call is TRBV6-4, the J call TRBJ2-3; 7 bases line up with TRBD2. CDR1 is MRHNA and CDR2 is SNTAGT in the germline V gene. V lost 0 bases, J lost 1 base, and 4 bases stayed unmatched. The CDR3 is 16 amino acids. The CDR3, as DNA: TGTGCCAGCAGTGACTCGAGAGGGAGGGGCACAGATACGCAGTATTTT. Encoded protein: CASSDSRGRGTDTQYF.

This clone was detected a few times. This chain connects TRBV27 to TRBJ2-7, with TRBD2 identical over 8 bases. Germline V gene data show CDR1 as MNHEY and CDR2 as SMNVEV (reference sequence). CDR3 length equals 18 residues. After removal of 4 bases from V and 1 base from J, the junction contained 15 bases not matched to a gene. This chain's CDR3 is CASSSRVAGLPKSYEQYF. Here the CDR3 DNA reads TGTGCCAGCAGTTCCCGAGTAGCGGGACTCCCAAAATCCTACGAGCAGTACTTC.

This clone has a handful of counts. The chain uses TRBV12-5 and TRBJ1-6; D call uncertain. Trimming stripped 5 bases from V and 8 bases from J, with 16 bases between. Germline-derived CDR1 and CDR2 are LGHNT and FRNRAP. The CDR3 runs 15 residues. The CDR3: CASGPLPGKDSPLHF. The CDR3 nucleotides are TGTGCTAGTGGTCCCCTTCCGGGAAAGGATTCACCCCTCCACTTT.

The chain joins TRBV28 to TRBJ1-1; TRBD1 aligns across 9 bases. The CDR3 totals 15 residues. Germline CDR1 and CDR2: MDHEN and SYDVKM. V lost 5 bases, J lost 5 bases, and 9 bases stayed unmatched. CDR3 nucleotides: TGTGCCAGCAGTCCAACACAGGGGGCTGTGACTGAAGCTTTCTTT. Protein: CASSPTQGAVTEAFF.

DNA of the CDR3: TGTGCCAGTAGTTTACAGGTGGAATCTAGCAATCAGCCCCAGCATTTT. This codes for CASSLQVESSNQPQHF. The V call is TRBV19, the J call TRBJ1-5, with D perhaps TRBD1 (5 bases). There are 16 residues in the CDR3. V was cut by 5 bases and J by 0 bases, with 14 bases left in between. Germline V gene sequence: CDR1 LNHDA, CDR2 SQIVND (reference sequence).

V gene TRBV6-5 combines with J gene TRBJ1-1; maybe TRBD1 (5 bases). In germline, CDR1 is MNHEY, CDR2 SVGAGI. With 2 bases removed from V and 2 bases from J, the gap between germline ends came to 9 bases. CDR3 length equals 14 residues. As DNA, the CDR3 is TGTGCCAGCAGTTACCGGAGGGGTAACACTGAAGCTTTCTTT. It translates to CASSYRRGNTEAFF.

CDR3 bases: TGCGCCAGCAGCCCTGGAGCGGTGAATGAAAAACTGTTTTTT. Encoded protein: CASSPGAVNEKLFF. This chain links TRBV5-1 with TRBJ1-4; D gene uncertain. There are 14 residues in the CDR3. Germline V CDR1 and CDR2: SGHRS, YFSETQ. The germline V and J ends were trimmed by 4 bases and 5 bases, with 12 bases remaining between them.

The chain employs TRBV30 and TRBJ2-1, with 8 bases lining up with TRBD2. Germline V gene sequence: CDR1 GTSNPN, CDR2 SVGIG (reference sequence). This CDR3 comprises 14 residues. With 4 bases clipped from V and 3 bases from J, the junction kept 5 bases outside the gene matches. CDR3 bases: TGTGCCTGGACCCCCGGGGGGGACTACAATGAGCAGTTCTTC. It codes for CAWTPGGDYNEQFF.

This chain connects TRBV5-5 to TRBJ2-7, with no clear D. The CDR3 has 17 residues. V was shortened by 0 bases and J by 2 bases, with 18 bases between the two germline ends. The germline gives CDR1 SGHKS, CDR2 YYEKEE (reference sequence). For the CDR3, the DNA is TGTGCCAGCAGCTTGGACGATCCTCTGGGCTACGCCTACGAGCAGTACTTC. Protein sequence: CASSLDDPLGYAYEQYF.

The chain uses TRBV19 and TRBJ2-7, with D possibly TRBD1 on 7 matching bases. V was cut by 8 bases and J by 5 bases, with 13 bases left in between. The CDR3 covers 12 residues. Germline CDR1 reads LNHDA; CDR2 reads SQIVND (reference sequence). The CDR3 DNA reads TGTGCCAGTTCATCAGGGGGGAACGAGCAGTACTTC. It codes for CASSSGGNEQYF.

This clone was observed a handful of times. The chain is built from TRBV29-1 and TRBJ1-2; TRBD1 matches 8 bases. Germline V gene lookup returns CDR1 SQVTM and CDR2 ANQGSEA. This CDR3 comprises 13 residues. V gave up 7 bases and J gave up 1 base; unmatched junction bases: 5. The DNA for the CDR3 is TGCAGCGCGAAACAGGGGGGTAACTATGGCTACACCTTC. Protein product: CSAKQGGNYGYTF.

This sequence joins TRBV2 and TRBJ2-5, with D tentatively TRBD2 (5 bases). Germline values: CDR1 SNHLY, CDR2 FYNNEI. The CDR3 extends over 17 amino acids. Trimming took 9 bases from V and 2 from J, leaving 25 bases between them. CDR3 sequence (DNA): TGTGCCAGAACTAAACCCCCCCCATCATCGGGACAAGAGACCCAGTACTTC. Translation: CARTKPPPSSGQETQYF.